A single sample is the source of the 29 T cell receptor beta chains below, sequenced in a study of T cells in Graves' hyperthyroidism and ophthalmopathy. RNA transcripts yielded amplified TCR beta CDR3 regions. The TCR CDR3 first-round RT-PCR relied on the HTBI primer set. TCRdb redid the calling of the multiplex PCR reads with MiXCR, one entry per CDR3 protein. The table includes fewer than 450,000 distinct CDR3 sequences, roughly 17% detected once. The sequenced material came from blood. These receptors were obtained from a woman in her thirties with Graves' hyperthyroidism that later progressed to Graves' ophthalmopathy.

The chain joins TRBV2 to TRBJ2-7; TRBD1 agrees at 7 bases. Trimming took 4 bases from V and 6 from J; bases not matched to a gene: 3. CDR1 is SNHLY and CDR2 is FYNNEI in the germline V gene. The CDR3 contains 12 residues. Here the CDR3 reads CASSVQGIEQYF. In DNA, the CDR3 is TGTGCCAGCAGTGTACAGGGGATCGAGCAGTACTTC. Based on the CDR3 plus reference TRBV2 and TRBJ2-7, the full variable domain is EPEVTQTPSHQVTQMGQEVILRCVPISNHLYFYWYRQILGQKVEFLVSFYNNEISEKSEIFDDQFSVERPDGSNFTLKIRSTKLEDSAMYFCASSVQGIEQYFGPGTRLTVT.

V and J are TRBV28 and TRBJ1-1; D gene uncertain. Looked up from germline, CDR1 is MDHEN and CDR2 is SYDVKM. V lost 1 base and J lost 6, with 3 bases in between. This CDR3 spans 11 amino acids. Here the CDR3 DNA reads TGTGCCAGCAGTTTATACGCTGAAGCTTTCTTT. Encoded protein: CASSLYAEAFF.

Ten or more counts support this clonotype. The rearrangement links TRBV27 to TRBJ2-7, with 11 nucleotides matching TRBD2. This CDR3 has 16 residues. CDR1 is MNHEY, CDR2 SMNVEV, per germline (reference sequence). With V trimmed by 10 bases and J by 2 bases, 13 bases remained unmatched. The chain's CDR3 is CATSGTLAGAPYEQYF. DNA for the CDR3: TGTGCCACCTCGGGGACACTAGCGGGAGCCCCCTACGAGCAGTACTTC.

Ten or more counts support this clonotype. V usage is TRBV6-2 or TRBV6-3 and J usage is TRBJ2-3; 10 bases agree with TRBD2. Looked up from germline, CDR1 is MNHEY and CDR2 is SVGEGT. The CDR3 covers 15 residues. With 3 bases clipped from V and 1 base from J, the junction kept 1 base outside the gene matches. CDR3 amino acids: CASSYTSGGTDTQYF. DNA of the CDR3: TGTGCCAGCAGTTATACTAGCGGGGGCACAGATACGCAGTATTTT.

This clonotype was found many times. One end of the junction is discordant with germline, which a read error may explain. This sequence joins TRBV5-1 and TRBJ1-1, with D tentatively TRBD1 (6 bases). Germline V CDR1 and CDR2: SGHRS, YFSETQ. The length of the CDR3 is 11 residues. CDR3 protein: CASSQGTEAFF. CDR3 DNA: TGTGCCAGCTCACAGGGAACTGAAGCTTTCTTT.

This chain uses TRBV6-4 with TRBJ1-4; 7 positions match TRBD1. Trimming at V came to 4 bases and at J to 6 bases, leaving 5 bases not matched to a gene. This CDR3 spans 14 amino acids. CDR1 MRHNA and CDR2 SNTAGT come from the germline V gene. The CDR3 loop is CASSVTGEDEKLFF. The CDR3 nucleotides read TGTGCCAGCAGTGTAACAGGGGAGGATGAAAAACTGTTTTTT.

Many counts were recorded for this clonotype. V is TRBV20-1 and J is TRBJ2-3; the match to TRBD2 covers 8 bases. There are 15 residues in the CDR3. Germline V lookup: CDR1 DFQATT, CDR2 SNEGSKA (reference sequence). The J segment lost 2 bases and the V segment lost 4 bases, leaving 8 bases of the junction unmatched. CDR3 sequence (DNA): TGCAGTGCTATTAGCCCAGCGGGAGTCACAGATACGCAGTATTTT. Protein: CSAISPAGVTDTQYF.

This clonotype was recorded at least ten times. V is TRBV11-3 and J is TRBJ2-1; D could derive from TRBD1 or TRBD2 (5 bases each). Germline V gene lookup returns CDR1 SGHNT and CDR2 YENEEA. V lost 1 base and J 6 bases, leaving 19 bases between the germline ends. CDR3 length: 17 amino acids. CDR3 region: CASSLGGLAGSFNEQFF. The CDR3 DNA follows: TGTGCCAGCAGCTTAGGCGGCCTGGCAGGGAGTTTCAATGAGCAGTTCTTC.

This clonotype was seen only a few times. The rearrangement uses TRBV18 and TRBJ1-6; D perhaps matches TRBD1 (5 bases). Germline-derived CDR1 and CDR2 are KGHSH and LQKENI. The CDR3 extends over 19 amino acids. V was clipped by 3 bases and J by 0 bases, with 18 bases between them. As DNA, the CDR3 is TGTGCCAGCTCACCTCCGGGACGGCGTCTGAGCTCCTATAATTCACCCCTCCACTTT. Encoded protein: CASSPPGRRLSSYNSPLHF.

At least ten counts were recorded for this clonotype. The CDR3 loop is CSSGDSYNEQFF. CDR3 nucleotide sequence: TGCAGTAGCGGGGACTCCTACAATGAGCAGTTCTTC. The chain uses TRBV20-1 and TRBJ2-1; 7 bases are shared with TRBD2. This CDR3 region has 12 residues. J was trimmed by 0 bases and V by 8 bases; bases with no gene match: 1. Germline CDR1 reads DFQATT; CDR2 reads SNEGSKA (reference sequence).

The table lists this clonotype with a few counts. V and J are TRBV20-1 and TRBJ1-4, with TRBD1 as a possible D gene (6 bases). CDR3 length: 12 residues. Germline V CDR1 and CDR2: DFQATT, SNEGSKA (reference sequence). The V gene lost 6 bases and the J gene lost 4 bases, with 9 bases spanning the gap. The DNA for the CDR3 is TGCAGTGCATGGGACATTAATGAAAAACTGTTTTTT. This encodes CSAWDINEKLFF.

At least ten counts were recorded for this clonotype. This chain joins TRBV11-2 and TRBJ2-5, with D perhaps assigned TRBD1 or TRBD2 (5 bases each). The CDR3 is 13 residues long. Germline loops: CDR1 SGHAT, CDR2 FQNNGV. V was pared by 7 bases and J by 4 bases, with 13 bases between. For the CDR3, the DNA is TGTGCCAGCACCTGGGGGATTCGAGAGACCCAGTACTTC. Amino acid sequence: CASTWGIRETQYF.

The chain couples TRBV12-3 or TRBV12-4 to TRBJ2-4; TRBD2 matches at 10 bases. The CDR3 totals 15 residues. J gave up 6 bases and V 7 bases, and 9 bases lay outside the gene matches. The CDR3 DNA reads TGTGCCAGCACCTCATCCTTAGCGGGAGGAAACATTCAGTACTTC. The encoded protein is CASTSSLAGGNIQYF.

This clonotype was counted many times. The chain carries TRBV4-2 and TRBJ2-6; 8 nucleotides agree with TRBD1. The CDR3 runs to 17 residues. V was pared by 3 bases and J by 0 bases, with 4 bases of the junction left unmatched. Germline V gives CDR1 LGHNA, CDR2 YNFKEQ. CDR3 in amino acids: CASSHGTGGSGANVLTF. The CDR3 DNA is TGTGCCAGCAGCCACGGGACAGGAGGCTCTGGGGCCAACGTCCTGACTTTC.

This clonotype was seen repeatedly, ten times or more. The J gene is TRBJ2-3, the V gene TRBV6-1; 11 nucleotides match TRBD1. V trimming: 5 bases; J trimming: 3 bases; junction bases outside the gene matches: 7. Germline V gene data show CDR1 as MNHNS and CDR2 as SASEGT. The CDR3 runs to 16 residues. The CDR3 coding sequence is TGTGCCAGCAGTTACGCGGGACAGGGGGGGACAGATACGCAGTATTTT. Its translation: CASSYAGQGGTDTQYF.

This clonotype was observed many times. The rearrangement links TRBV28 to TRBJ1-2; perhaps TRBD1 as D (5 bases). In germline, CDR1 is MDHEN, CDR2 SYDVKM. V dropped 8 bases and J dropped 4 bases, with 8 bases sitting between them. This CDR3 comprises 11 residues. The CDR3 reads CASRDGYGYTF. Here the CDR3 DNA reads TGTGCCAGCCGGGACGGCTATGGCTACACCTTC.

This clonotype was recorded many times. The rearrangement links TRBV28 to TRBJ1-1; tentatively, D is TRBD1 (6 bases). CDR1 MDHEN and CDR2 SYDVKM come from the germline V gene. V lost 7 bases and J lost 8, with 11 bases in between. The CDR3 is made up of 11 amino acids. The chain's CDR3 is CASKTGQEAFF. The CDR3 region has the DNA TGTGCCAGCAAGACGGGACAAGAAGCTTTCTTT.

The table lists this clonotype with many counts. The chain has TRBV3-1 and TRBJ2-1; 8 bases align to TRBD2. Germline-derived CDR1 and CDR2 are LGHDT and YNNKEL (reference sequence). CDR3 length: 15 residues. J was trimmed by 6 bases and V by 2 bases; bases with no gene match: 6. The CDR3 sequence: CASSQRREGRNEQFF. The CDR3 DNA reads TGTGCCAGCAGCCAACGACGGGAGGGCCGCAATGAGCAGTTCTTC.

This clonotype was seen ten or more times. J is TRBJ2-3 and V is TRBV18; a weak D match, TRBD1 (6 bases). The V end was cut by 5 bases, the J end by 2 bases, with 11 bases between. The CDR3 is made up of 14 amino acids. The germline gives CDR1 KGHSH, CDR2 LQKENI. CDR3 sequence (DNA): TGTGCCAGCTCAGCAACAGGGTACACAGATACGCAGTATTTT. Translated: CASSATGYTDTQYF.

This clonotype was counted only a few times. J is TRBJ1-1 and V is TRBV4-1, with D possibly TRBD1 on 5 matching bases. The V end lost 0 bases, the J end lost 8 bases, and 16 bases lay between the germline ends. Germline V gene sequence: CDR1 MGHRA, CDR2 YSYEKL. This CDR3 region has 15 residues. The CDR3 DNA sequence: TGCGCCAGCAGCCAAGATAATAACCTCGGGGCGGAAGCTTTCTTT. Amino acid sequence: CASSQDNNLGAEAFF.

This clonotype was observed many times. V and J are TRBV12-3 or TRBV12-4 and TRBJ2-5, with 9 bases lining up with TRBD2. V lost 5 bases to trimming and J lost 5 bases; unmatched junction nucleotides: 9. The length of the CDR3 is 15 residues. In DNA, the CDR3 is TGTGCCAGCAGTCCCTCAGCGGGGGGCCGGGAGACCCAGTACTTC. Its translation: CASSPSAGGRETQYF.

This clonotype was seen ten or more times. The chain recombines TRBV9 with TRBJ1-1; perhaps TRBD1 as D (5 bases). Trimming took 4 bases from V and 4 from J, leaving 14 bases between them. The CDR3 has 14 residues. CDR1 is SGDLS, CDR2 YYNGEE, per germline. The CDR3, as DNA: TGTGCCAGCAGCCCATGGGAGGGGAGCACTGAAGCTTTCTTT. This translates into CASSPWEGSTEAFF.

This clonotype was found a few times. The V and J genes are TRBV27 and TRBJ1-1, with no clear D. V was cut by 5 bases and J by 2 bases, with 9 bases left in between. The CDR3 extends over 13 amino acids. Germline CDR1 and CDR2: MNHEY and SMNVEV (reference sequence). CDR3 in DNA: TGTGCCAGCAGTGACCTATTAAACACTGAAGCTTTCTTT. Amino acids: CASSDLLNTEAFF.

The CDR3 loop is CSAKQGIGGYTF. CDR3 DNA sequence: TGCAGCGCAAAACAGGGAATCGGGGGCTACACCTTC. The chain is built from TRBV29-1 and TRBJ1-2; a possible D gene is TRBD1 (6 bases). Deletions cut 7 bases from V and 8 bases from J, with 17 bases between. The germline V gene has CDR1 SQVTM and CDR2 ANQGSEA. This CDR3 contains 12 residues.

In its sample, this clonotype was seen many times. The chain is built from TRBV10-2 and TRBJ2-7; D might be TRBD2 (5 bases). Deletions cut 3 bases from V and 1 base from J, with 13 bases between. Germline-derived CDR1 and CDR2 are WSHSY and SAAADI. The CDR3 extends over 15 amino acids. In nucleotides, the CDR3 is TGCGCCAGCAGTGATCCTGGCGGGCAATCCTACGAGCAGTACTTC. Translation: CASSDPGGQSYEQYF.

This clonotype was detected a few times. The chain employs TRBV4-1 and TRBJ1-2, with D possibly matching TRBD1 (6 bases). From germline, CDR1 is MGHRA and CDR2 YSYEKL. This CDR3 is built from 15 residues. V lost 4 bases, J lost 4 bases, and 16 bases lay in between. The CDR3 is CASSPREGGTYGYTF. The CDR3 DNA sequence: TGCGCCAGCAGCCCGCGAGAGGGGGGAACCTATGGCTACACCTTC.

This clonotype has a handful of counts. The rearrangement joins TRBV5-4 to TRBJ1-4; TRBD1 might be the D (6 bases). Trimming pared 4 bases from V and 4 bases from J, leaving 11 bases between. CDR3 length equals 14 residues. CDR1 and CDR2 (germline): SGHNT, YYREEE (reference sequence). CDR3 coding DNA: TGTGCCAGCAGCACAGGGCCGGGTAATGAAAAACTGTTTTTT. Translation: CASSTGPGNEKLFF.

There are a few counts of this clonotype. The DNA for the CDR3 is TGTGCCAGTAGTCCTAGCCCCGGGGAGCTGTTTTTT. The encoded protein is CASSPSPGELFF. The chain recombines TRBV19 with TRBJ2-2, with D possibly TRBD2 on 5 matching bases. Germline V gene lookup returns CDR1 LNHDA and CDR2 SQIVND (reference sequence). The length of the CDR3 is 12 residues. Trimming took 5 bases from V and 6 from J, leaving 7 bases between them.

This clonotype was seen repeatedly, ten times or more. The chain links TRBV19 to TRBJ2-5, with a tentative D call TRBD1 (6 bases). The V end lost 9 bases, the J end lost 5 bases, and 13 bases lay between the germline ends. This CDR3 contains 12 residues. Germline values: CDR1 LNHDA, CDR2 SQIVND (reference sequence). The CDR3 coding sequence is TGTGCCAGCGGGACATATATTGAGACCCAGTACTTC. Residues: CASGTYIETQYF.